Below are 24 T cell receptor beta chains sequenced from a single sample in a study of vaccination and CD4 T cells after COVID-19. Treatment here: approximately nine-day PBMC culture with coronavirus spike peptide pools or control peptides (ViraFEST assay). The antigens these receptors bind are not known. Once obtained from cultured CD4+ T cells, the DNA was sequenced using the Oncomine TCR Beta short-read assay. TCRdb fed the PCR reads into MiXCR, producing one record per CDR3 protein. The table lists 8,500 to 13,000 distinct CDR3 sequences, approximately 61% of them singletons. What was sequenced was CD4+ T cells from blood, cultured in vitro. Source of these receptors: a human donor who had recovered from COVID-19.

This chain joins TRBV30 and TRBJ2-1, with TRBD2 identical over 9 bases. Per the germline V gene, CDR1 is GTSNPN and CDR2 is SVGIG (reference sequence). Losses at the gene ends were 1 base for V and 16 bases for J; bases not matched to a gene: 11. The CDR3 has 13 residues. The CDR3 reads CAWSGLAGWGQFF. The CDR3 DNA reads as TGTGCCTGGAGTGGCCTAGCGGGGTGGGGGCAATTCTTC.

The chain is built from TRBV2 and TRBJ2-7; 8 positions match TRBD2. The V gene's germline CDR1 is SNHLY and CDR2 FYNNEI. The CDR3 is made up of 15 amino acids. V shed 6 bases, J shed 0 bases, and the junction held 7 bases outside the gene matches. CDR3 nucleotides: TGTGCCAGCAGGGGCACGGGGGGGCCCTCCTACGAGCAGTACTTC. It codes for CASRGTGGPSYEQYF.

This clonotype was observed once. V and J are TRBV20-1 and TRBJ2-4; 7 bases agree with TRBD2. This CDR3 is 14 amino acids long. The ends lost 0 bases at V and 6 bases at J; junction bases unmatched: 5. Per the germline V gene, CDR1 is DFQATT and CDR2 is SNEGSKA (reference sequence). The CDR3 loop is CSAREGGSGNIQYF. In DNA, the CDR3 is TGCAGTGCTAGAGAGGGGGGGAGTGGAAACATTCAGTACTTC.

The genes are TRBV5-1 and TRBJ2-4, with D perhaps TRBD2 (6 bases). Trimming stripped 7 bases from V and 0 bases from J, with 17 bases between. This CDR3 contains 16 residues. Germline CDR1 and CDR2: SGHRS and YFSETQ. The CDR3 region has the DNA TGCGCCAGCTTGGGGGGACGGCGGTTAGCCAAAAACATTCAGTACTTC. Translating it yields CASLGGRRLAKNIQYF.

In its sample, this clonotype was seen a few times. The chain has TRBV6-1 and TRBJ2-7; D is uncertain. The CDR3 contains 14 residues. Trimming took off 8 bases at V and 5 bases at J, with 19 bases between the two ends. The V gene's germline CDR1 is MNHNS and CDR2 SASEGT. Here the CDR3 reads CASSLEPHTHEQYF. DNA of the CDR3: TGTGCCAGCTCGCTAGAGCCACATACCCACGAGCAGTACTTC.

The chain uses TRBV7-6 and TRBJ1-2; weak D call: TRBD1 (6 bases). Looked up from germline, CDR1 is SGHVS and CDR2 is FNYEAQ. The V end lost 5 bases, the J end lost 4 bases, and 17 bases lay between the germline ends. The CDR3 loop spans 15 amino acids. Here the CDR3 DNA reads TGTGCCAGCAGCAAGGGGATAGGGGGGTCCTATGGCTACACCTTC. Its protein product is CASSKGIGGSYGYTF. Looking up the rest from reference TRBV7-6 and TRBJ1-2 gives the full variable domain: GAGVSQSPRYKVTKRGQDVALRCDPISGHVSLYWYRQALGQGPEFLTYFNYEAQQDKSGLPNDRFSAERPEGSISTLTIQRTEQRDSAMYRCASSKGIGGSYGYTFGSGTRLTVV.

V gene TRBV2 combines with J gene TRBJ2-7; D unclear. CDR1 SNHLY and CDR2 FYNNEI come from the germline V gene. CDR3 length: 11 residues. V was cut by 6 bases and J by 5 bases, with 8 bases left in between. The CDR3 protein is CASRETHEQYF. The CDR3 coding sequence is TGTGCCAGCAGGGAAACCCACGAGCAGTACTTC.

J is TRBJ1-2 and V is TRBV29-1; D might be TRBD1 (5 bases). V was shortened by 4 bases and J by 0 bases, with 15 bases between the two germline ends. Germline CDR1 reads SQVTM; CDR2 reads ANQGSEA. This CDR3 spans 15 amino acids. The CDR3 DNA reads TGCAGCGTTGGGCACGGGGGATCGTCTAACTATGGCTACACCTTC. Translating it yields CSVGHGGSSNYGYTF.

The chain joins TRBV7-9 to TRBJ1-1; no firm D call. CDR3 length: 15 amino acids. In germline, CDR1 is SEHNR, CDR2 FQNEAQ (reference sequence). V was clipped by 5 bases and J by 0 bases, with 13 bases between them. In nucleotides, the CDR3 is TGTGCCAGCAGCGATTACTCACGAGTGAACACTGAAGCTTTCTTT. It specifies CASSDYSRVNTEAFF.

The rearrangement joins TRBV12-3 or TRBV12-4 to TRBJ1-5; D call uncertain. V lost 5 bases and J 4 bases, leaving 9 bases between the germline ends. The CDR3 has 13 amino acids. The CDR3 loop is CASSGSMNQPQHF. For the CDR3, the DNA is TGTGCCAGCAGTGGGTCGATGAATCAGCCCCAGCATTTT.

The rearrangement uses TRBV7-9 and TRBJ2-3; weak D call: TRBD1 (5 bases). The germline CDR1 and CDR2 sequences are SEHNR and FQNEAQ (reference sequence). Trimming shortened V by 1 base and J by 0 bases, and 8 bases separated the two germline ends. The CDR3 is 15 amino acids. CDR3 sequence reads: CASSLVQASTDTQYF. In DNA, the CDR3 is TGTGCCAGCAGCTTAGTACAGGCGAGCACAGATACGCAGTATTTT.

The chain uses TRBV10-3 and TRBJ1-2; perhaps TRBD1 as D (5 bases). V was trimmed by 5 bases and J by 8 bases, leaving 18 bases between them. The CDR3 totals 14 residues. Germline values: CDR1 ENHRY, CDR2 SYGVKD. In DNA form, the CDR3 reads TGTGCCATCAGTCCTTGGGACTCCCCGGGGGGCTACACCTTC. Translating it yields CAISPWDSPGGYTF.

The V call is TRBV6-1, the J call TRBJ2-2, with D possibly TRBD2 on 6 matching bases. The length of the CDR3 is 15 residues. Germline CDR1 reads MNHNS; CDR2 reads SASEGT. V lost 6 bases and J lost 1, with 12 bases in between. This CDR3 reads CASRGGLWNTGELFF. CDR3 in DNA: TGTGCCAGCAGGGGGGGTTTATGGAACACCGGGGAGCTGTTTTTT.

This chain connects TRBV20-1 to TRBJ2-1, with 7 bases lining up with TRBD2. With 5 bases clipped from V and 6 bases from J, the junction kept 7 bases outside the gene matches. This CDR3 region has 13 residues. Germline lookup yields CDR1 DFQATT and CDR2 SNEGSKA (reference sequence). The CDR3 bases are TGCAGTGCTTTATTGACTAGCCCCAATGAGCAGTTCTTC. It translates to CSALLTSPNEQFF.

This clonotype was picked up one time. The CDR3 DNA is TGTGCCAGCGCCTTGGGGGATGAGGAAAAACTGTTTTTT. Protein product: CASALGDEEKLFF. The chain recombines TRBV7-9 with TRBJ1-4, with D maybe TRBD1 (5 bases). Germline V gene sequence: CDR1 SEHNR, CDR2 FQNEAQ (reference sequence). The CDR3 sequence is 13 residues long. The V end lost 8 bases, the J end lost 8 bases, and 15 bases lay between the germline ends.

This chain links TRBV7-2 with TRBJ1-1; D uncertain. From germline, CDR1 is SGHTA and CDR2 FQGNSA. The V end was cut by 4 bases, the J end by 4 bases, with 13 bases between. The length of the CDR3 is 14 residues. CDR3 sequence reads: CASSSDPRRTEAFF. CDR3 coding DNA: TGTGCCAGCAGCTCCGACCCCCGCCGCACTGAAGCTTTCTTT.

For the CDR3, the DNA is TGTGCCAGCAGCAATAATTCGGGACAGGTTAAAGCCACTGAAGCTTTCTTT. Its protein product is CASSNNSGQVKATEAFF. The rearrangement links TRBV21-1 to TRBJ1-1; TRBD1 reflects the table's D call only, with no check against the DNA. TRBV21-1 is a documented pseudogene. The CDR3 contains 17 residues.

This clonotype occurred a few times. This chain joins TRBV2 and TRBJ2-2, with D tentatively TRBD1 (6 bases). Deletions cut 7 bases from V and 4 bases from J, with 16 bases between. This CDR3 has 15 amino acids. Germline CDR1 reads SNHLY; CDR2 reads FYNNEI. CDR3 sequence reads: CASTLPGQLTGELFF. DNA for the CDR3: TGTGCCAGCACTCTTCCGGGACAACTCACCGGGGAGCTGTTTTTT. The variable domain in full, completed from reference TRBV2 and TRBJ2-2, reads EPEVTQTPSHQVTQMGQEVILRCVPISNHLYFYWYRQILGQKVEFLVSFYNNEISEKSEIFDDQFSVERPDGSNFTLKIRSTKLEDSAMYFCASTLPGQLTGELFFGEGSRLTVL.

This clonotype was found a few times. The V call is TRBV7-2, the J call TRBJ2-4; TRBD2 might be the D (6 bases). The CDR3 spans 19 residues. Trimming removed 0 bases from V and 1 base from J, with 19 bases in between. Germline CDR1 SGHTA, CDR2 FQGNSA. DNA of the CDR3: TGTGCCAGCAGCTTAGCCCCGGGGACTGGGGGTAAGGCCAAAAACATTCAGTACTTC. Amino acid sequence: CASSLAPGTGGKAKNIQYF.

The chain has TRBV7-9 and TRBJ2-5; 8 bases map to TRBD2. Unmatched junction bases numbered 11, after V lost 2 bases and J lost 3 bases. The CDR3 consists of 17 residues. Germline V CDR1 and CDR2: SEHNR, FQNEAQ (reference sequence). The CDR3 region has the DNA TGTGCCAGCAGCTTATGGAGAACGGGGGGGGTAAAAGAGACCCAGTACTTC. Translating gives CASSLWRTGGVKETQYF.

The CDR3 DNA sequence: TGTGCCAGCAGCCTCGCGACAGACAGTCGGCTGTTTTTT. Amino acid sequence: CASSLATDSRLFF. The genes are TRBV6-1 and TRBJ1-4, with D perhaps matching TRBD1 (5 bases). This CDR3 is 13 amino acids long. The V gene lost 6 bases and the J gene lost 14 bases, with 19 bases spanning the gap. CDR1 and CDR2 from the germline V gene are MNHNS and SASEGT.

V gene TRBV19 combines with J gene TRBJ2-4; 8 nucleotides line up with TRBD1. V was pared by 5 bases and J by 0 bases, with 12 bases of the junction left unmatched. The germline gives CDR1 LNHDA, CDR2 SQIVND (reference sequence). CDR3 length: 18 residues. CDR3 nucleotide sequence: TGTGCCAGTAGTCCCGGGGCAGGGGGCCAGCTAGCCAAAAACATTCAGTACTTC. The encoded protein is CASSPGAGGQLAKNIQYF.

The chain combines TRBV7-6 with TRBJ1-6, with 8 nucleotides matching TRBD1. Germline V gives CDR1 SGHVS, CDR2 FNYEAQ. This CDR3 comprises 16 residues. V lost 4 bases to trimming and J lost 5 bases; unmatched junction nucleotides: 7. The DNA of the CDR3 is TGTGCCAGCAGCTCAGGACAGGGAGCCCATAATTCACCCCTCCACTTT. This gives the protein CASSSGQGAHNSPLHF.

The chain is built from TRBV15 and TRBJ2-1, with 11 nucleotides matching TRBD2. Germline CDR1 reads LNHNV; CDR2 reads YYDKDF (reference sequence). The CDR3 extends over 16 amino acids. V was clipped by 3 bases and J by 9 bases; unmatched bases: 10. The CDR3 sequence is CATSSGYSGGAVEQFF. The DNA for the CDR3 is TGTGCCACCAGCAGCGGGTATAGCGGGGGGGCTGTTGAGCAGTTCTTC.